These 25 T cell receptor beta chains were sequenced from one sample in a study of blood T cell repertoires in COVID-19. The data were produced by immunoSEQ multiplex PCR, yet TCRdb's version contains in-frame clones alone and is incomplete. The sample gives roughly 150,000 clones, approximately 88% of which show up once; around 4.6% is in the top ten. Specimen: peripheral blood. These receptors all come from a human donor in a cohort sampled during active COVID-19.

As for this clone: The sample carries other DNA sequences with the same CDR3. The rearrangement joins TRBV7-2 to TRBJ2-7, with D tentatively TRBD1 (6 bases). The germline V gene encodes CDR1 SGHTA and CDR2 FQGNSA. This CDR3 contains 13 residues. V was cut by 5 bases and J by 7 bases, with 15 bases left in between. The DNA of the CDR3 is TGTGCCAGCAGCCTAAACAGGGTTAGAGAGCAGTACTTC. Encoded protein: CASSLNRVREQYF.

The V gene is TRBV19, the J gene TRBJ1-3, with TRBD1 matching 8 bases. This CDR3 contains 18 residues. J gave up 0 bases and V 5 bases, and 12 bases lay outside the gene matches. CDR1 LNHDA and CDR2 SQIVND come from the germline V gene (reference sequence). This CDR3 reads CASSPLFTGTGSGNTIYF. DNA for the CDR3: TGTGCCAGTAGTCCCCTGTTTACCGGGACAGGCTCTGGAAACACCATATATTTT.

The V gene is TRBV5-6, the J gene TRBJ1-1; D gene unclear. CDR3 length: 15 residues. Germline V gene sequence: CDR1 SGHDT, CDR2 YYEEEE. V lost 0 bases, J lost 1 base, and 10 bases lay in between. The CDR3 protein is CASSLAGVPNTEAFF. Written as DNA, the CDR3 is TGTGCCAGCAGCTTGGCCGGGGTTCCGAACACTGAAGCTTTCTTT.

This chain uses TRBV18 with TRBJ2-7; 9 bases are shared with TRBD1. CDR3 length: 16 amino acids. With 4 bases clipped from V and 3 bases from J, the junction kept 10 bases outside the gene matches. Germline V CDR1 and CDR2: KGHSH, LQKENI. CDR3 DNA: TGTGCCAGCTCACGAGCCGCCGGGACAGGGTTCTACGAGCAGTACTTC. Translating it yields CASSRAAGTGFYEQYF.

The gene calls are TRBV6-5 and TRBJ1-4; unclear D gene. There are 11 residues in the CDR3. Trimming took off 4 bases at V and 10 bases at J, with 7 bases between the two ends. Per germline, CDR1 MNHEY and CDR2 SVGAGI. CDR3 coding DNA: TGTGCCAGCAGTTTGGCGGGAAAACTGTTTTTT. This gives the protein CASSLAGKLFF.

This clone was counted a single time. This rearrangement joins TRBV28 to TRBJ2-1; the match to TRBD1 covers 10 bases. Trimming took 5 bases from V and 5 from J; bases not matched to a gene: 21. Germline V lookup: CDR1 MDHEN, CDR2 SYDVKM. The CDR3 is 20 residues long. DNA of the CDR3: TGTGCCAGCAGTCCCCCGGGGCGGACAGGGGGGCTAGCGGACGACAATGAGCAGTTCTTC. Translating gives CASSPPGRTGGLADDNEQFF.

This clone was found once. J is TRBJ2-3 and V is TRBV27, with 8 positions matching TRBD2. CDR1 MNHEY and CDR2 SMNVEV come from the germline V gene (reference sequence). With V trimmed by 5 bases and J by 4 bases, 17 bases remained unmatched. This CDR3 is 18 amino acids long. The CDR3 DNA reads as TGTGCCAGCAGTCTCCGACTGCGTAGCGGGGACGTTCCAGATACGCAGTATTTT. The encoded protein is CASSLRLRSGDVPDTQYF.

The genes are TRBV24-1 and TRBJ1-2, with D maybe TRBD1 (5 bases). This CDR3 is built from 15 residues. The germline gives CDR1 KGHDR, CDR2 SFDVKD. V gave up 5 bases and J gave up 4 bases, with 16 bases separating them. The chain's CDR3 is CATSAPERGLYGYTF. CDR3 coding DNA: TGTGCCACCAGTGCCCCTGAACGGGGACTCTATGGCTACACCTTC.

In nucleotides, the CDR3 is TGTGCCAGCAGTATCTTAGCGGGGGGATTCTCGGATACGCAGTATTTT. Translation gives CASSILAGGFSDTQYF. The chain recombines TRBV9 with TRBJ2-3; 10 bases fit TRBD2. The CDR3 covers 16 residues. The germline V gene has CDR1 SGDLS and CDR2 YYNGEE. V trimming: 5 bases; J trimming: 6 bases; junction bases outside the gene matches: 12.

This clone has a single count. The chain uses TRBV5-1 and TRBJ2-7, with a possible D match to TRBD2 (5 bases). Germline assignment: CDR1 SGHRS and CDR2 YFSETQ. This CDR3 is built from 14 residues. The V end was cut by 0 bases, the J end by 3 bases, with 10 bases between. DNA of the CDR3: TGCGCCAGCAGCTTGGTGAGCGGCCACTACGAGCAGTACTTC. Residues: CASSLVSGHYEQYF.

The chain has TRBV4-3 and TRBJ2-1, with D hard to call. This CDR3 has 14 residues. Per the germline V gene, CDR1 is LGHNA and CDR2 is YSLEER. Between the trimmed V and J ends, which lost 3 bases and 5 bases, there was a span of 11 bases. The CDR3 region has the DNA TGCGCCAGCAGCCAGTCTCGAGGCCACAATGAGCAGTTCTTC. Encoded protein: CASSQSRGHNEQFF.

The chain couples TRBV11-2 to TRBJ2-1; 8 nucleotides match TRBD1. Germline V gene data show CDR1 as SGHAT and CDR2 as FQNNGV. CDR3 length equals 16 residues. Germline trimming cut 1 base from V and 2 bases from J; bases unmatched to any gene: 4. Here the CDR3 DNA reads TGTGCCAGCAGCTTAGCAGCAGGGGGCCCCTACAATGAGCAGTTCTTC. Its protein product is CASSLAAGGPYNEQFF.

This sequence joins TRBV6-2 or TRBV6-3 and TRBJ2-3; possible D gene TRBD1, 6 bases. The CDR3 has 19 residues. The V end was cut by 2 bases, the J end by 2 bases, with 23 bases between. Germline V lookup: CDR1 MNHEY, CDR2 SVGEGT. CDR3 loop: CASSYPGSDSPTFTDTQYF. CDR3 coding DNA: TGTGCCAGCAGTTACCCCGGTTCGGACAGCCCAACCTTCACAGATACGCAGTATTTT.

This clone appeared a single time. This chain uses TRBV28 with TRBJ2-1; TRBD2 aligns across 11 bases. J lost 9 bases, V lost 2 bases, and 15 bases had no gene match. CDR1 and CDR2 from the germline V gene are MDHEN and SYDVKM. CDR3 length: 18 residues. The CDR3 protein is CASSLGPASGGPGSEQFF. DNA for the CDR3: TGTGCCAGCAGTTTAGGCCCCGCTAGCGGGGGGCCAGGTAGTGAGCAGTTCTTC. The full variable domain, in which reference TRBV28 and TRBJ2-1 provide the parts outside the CDR3, is DVKVTQSSRYLVKRTGEKVFLECVQDMDHENMFWYRQDPGLGLRLIYFSYDVKMKEKGDIPEGYSVSREKKERFSLILESASTNQTSMYLCASSLGPASGGPGSEQFFGPGTRLTVL.

The chain employs TRBV11-3 and TRBJ1-2; TRBD1 might be the D (5 bases). The CDR3 loop spans 13 amino acids. Germline loops: CDR1 SGHNT, CDR2 YENEEA. V was pared by 7 bases and J by 6 bases, with 15 bases between. DNA for the CDR3: TGTGCCAGCACTCCCGGGTCAGGGAATGGCTACACCTTC. Amino acid sequence: CASTPGSGNGYTF.

This chain joins TRBV10-3 and TRBJ2-7; TRBD2 might be the D (6 bases). The CDR3 spans 15 residues. V was cut by 0 bases and J by 7 bases, with 16 bases left in between. The germline CDR1 and CDR2 sequences are ENHRY and SYGVKD. The CDR3 DNA follows: TGTGCCATCAGTGAGTCAGGAGGGTCGGGATTAGAGCAGTACTTC. Translating gives CAISESGGSGLEQYF.

This clone is a singleton in its sample. V gene TRBV9 combines with J gene TRBJ2-3; D ambiguous. There are 14 residues in the CDR3. V was shortened by 0 bases and J by 4 bases, with 9 bases between the two germline ends. Per the germline V gene, CDR1 is SGDLS and CDR2 is YYNGEE. CDR3 sequence: CASSVEVLADTQYF. The CDR3 region has the DNA TGTGCCAGCAGCGTAGAAGTGTTAGCAGATACGCAGTATTTT.

This sequence joins TRBV5-1 and TRBJ1-2, with a weak D call TRBD1 (5 bases). The CDR3 contains 12 residues. The germline gives CDR1 SGHRS, CDR2 YFSETQ. With 3 bases removed from V and 5 bases from J, the gap between germline ends came to 8 bases. The CDR3 coding sequence is TGCGCCAGCAGCTCTACAGGTTATGGCTACACCTTC. Its protein is CASSSTGYGYTF.

J is TRBJ1-6 and V is TRBV10-3; 8 bases line up with TRBD1. The CDR3 consists of 16 residues. The V gene's germline CDR1 is ENHRY and CDR2 SYGVKD. V gave up 5 bases and J gave up 10 bases; unmatched junction bases: 13. CDR3: CAISRTGPSSGSPLHF. The CDR3 region has the DNA TGTGCCATCAGTAGGACAGGGCCGAGTTCCGGGTCACCCCTCCACTTT.

The chain uses TRBV30 and TRBJ2-7; 8 positions match TRBD1. V was pared by 5 bases and J by 6 bases, with 3 bases of the junction left unmatched. The CDR3 contains 11 residues. Germline assignment: CDR1 GTSNPN and CDR2 SVGIG (reference sequence). CDR3 in DNA: TGTGCCTGGGGACAGGGCGGCGAGCAGTACTTC. Translated: CAWGQGGEQYF.

The V gene is TRBV28, the J gene TRBJ2-7; maybe TRBD1 (6 bases). Germline values: CDR1 MDHEN, CDR2 SYDVKM. The CDR3 extends over 15 amino acids. Trimming took off 2 bases at V and 6 bases at J, with 17 bases between the two ends. DNA of the CDR3: TGTGCCAGCAGTTTAAATGAGGGCAGGGGTGGCGAGCAGTACTTC. It codes for CASSLNEGRGGEQYF.

The chain is built from TRBV11-3 and TRBJ2-7, with unresolved D. Looked up from germline, CDR1 is SGHNT and CDR2 is YENEEA. The V end lost 2 bases, the J end lost 6 bases, and 11 bases lay between the germline ends. The CDR3 covers 13 residues. The CDR3 here is CASSLSPSGEQYF. The CDR3 nucleotides are TGTGCCAGCAGCTTAAGTCCTTCGGGCGAGCAGTACTTC.

The chain couples TRBV13 to TRBJ2-7; weak D call: TRBD2 (5 bases). V was trimmed by 2 bases and J by 6 bases, leaving 11 bases between them. Germline CDR1 and CDR2: PRHDT and FYEKMQ (reference sequence). The CDR3 totals 13 residues. CDR3 bases: TGTGCCAGCAGCTTATATAGCGCGACCGAGCAGTACTTC. Its protein product is CASSLYSATEQYF.

This clone was observed a single time. The CDR3 here is CASPGTLYDSNTDTQYF. Here the CDR3 DNA reads TGTGCCAGCCCCGGGACATTATATGATTCGAACACAGATACGCAGTATTTT. This chain links TRBV2 with TRBJ2-3, with D perhaps TRBD1 (6 bases). The CDR3 extends over 17 amino acids. Germline V gene sequence: CDR1 SNHLY, CDR2 FYNNEI. The V end was cut by 8 bases, the J end by 2 bases, with 23 bases between.

This chain links TRBV9 with TRBJ1-1, with a tentative D call TRBD1 (6 bases). CDR3 size: 13 residues. V lost 4 bases and J 5 bases, leaving 12 bases between the germline ends. CDR1 SGDLS and CDR2 YYNGEE come from the germline V gene. The CDR3 DNA is TGTGCCAGCAGCCCCCGGGACATAACTGAAGCTTTCTTT. Translated: CASSPRDITEAFF. Using reference TRBV9 and TRBJ1-1 for the parts outside the CDR3, the full variable domain is DSGVTQTPKHLITATGQRVTLRCSPRSGDLSVYWYQQSLDQGLQFLIQYYNGEERAKGNILERFSAQQFPDLHSELNLSSLELGDSALYFCASSPRDITEAFFGQGTRLTVV.